This T cell receptor (beta chain) emerged from a study of T-cell memory formation after mild COVID-19. Across the study: Among the donors, TCR clusters were largely specific to each donor.

Study-wide findings and caveats: The study detected some responding clones in pre-infection memory, suggesting cross-reactive memory joined. Those CD4+ clones that contracted were mainly in CM and EM (CD8+ ones in EMRA).

This clonotype was counted between two and nine times. As yet, its antigen is unknown. The germline CDR1 and CDR2 sequences are SGHRS and YFSETQ. The junction had 3 bases not matched to a gene; V was cut back by 3 bases and J by 6 bases. This CDR3 region has 14 residues. 5'RACE primed at constant segments yielded TCR alpha and TCR beta cDNA libraries bearing sample barcodes and UMIs. TCRdb used MiXCR to reprocess the 5' RACE reads, holding one entry per CDR3 protein. The table has hundreds of thousands of distinct CDR3 sequences, 20% seen once. The receptor's source is an adult woman who had mild COVID-19 (a few samples of this study predate the infection). Cell type and time point are not known. V gene TRBV5-1 combines with J gene TRBJ2-2, with 9 bases fitting TRBD1. Sequences were obtained from PBMCs or a T cell subset sorted from them (not recorded which). CDR3 protein: CASSWGQGAGELFF. The CDR3, as DNA: TGCGCCAGCAGCTGGGGACAGGGTGCCGGGGAGCTGTTTTTT.